Sequencing of this TCR beta chain was carried out in a study of T cell repertoires in cytomegalovirus infection. On the study more broadly: It was the public TCR beta signatures that indicated both CMV infection and matching HLA type.

V was shortened by 1 base and J by 2 bases, with 7 bases between the two germline ends. CDR3 size: 14 residues. The germline V gene has CDR1 MNHEY and CDR2 SVGEGT. Details on this clonotype: Its antigen is currently unknown.

Study results and limitations: The response measured ex vivo was dominated by TCR beta clonotypes (HLA-C-restricted and CMV-specific). Carriers of CMV plus the relevant HLA were identified by cumulative public TCR beta family frequency.

TCRdb itself ran the reads through MiXCR, one entry per CDR3 protein. The table lists about 530,000 distinct CDR3 sequences, about a quarter of them singletons. The receptor comes from a human donor in good health (CMV status not recorded). Some clones in this sample may be carry-over from other donors' samples. The sequenced sample consisted of PBMCs. The chain joins TRBV6-2 or TRBV6-3 to TRBJ2-3; a weak D match, TRBD2 (5 bases). DNA of the CDR3: TGTGCCAGCAGTTACTTGACTAACACAGATACGCAGTATTTT. Translated, it gives CASSYLTNTDTQYF.